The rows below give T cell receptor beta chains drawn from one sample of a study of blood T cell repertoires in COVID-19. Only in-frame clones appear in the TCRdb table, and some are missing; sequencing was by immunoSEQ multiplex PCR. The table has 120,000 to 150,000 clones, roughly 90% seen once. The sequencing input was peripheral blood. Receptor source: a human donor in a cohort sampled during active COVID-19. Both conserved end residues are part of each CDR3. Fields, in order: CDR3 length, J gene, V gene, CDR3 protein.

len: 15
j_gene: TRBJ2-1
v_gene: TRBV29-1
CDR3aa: CSVEERRTGYNEQFF

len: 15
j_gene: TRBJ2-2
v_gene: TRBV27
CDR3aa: CASSFGLANTGELFF

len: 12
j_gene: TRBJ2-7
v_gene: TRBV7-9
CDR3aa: CASSPIQGSRYF

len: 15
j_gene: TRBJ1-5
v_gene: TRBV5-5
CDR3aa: CASSPTVNRNQPQHF

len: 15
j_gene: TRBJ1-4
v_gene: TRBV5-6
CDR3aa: CASSFLRQGDAKLFF

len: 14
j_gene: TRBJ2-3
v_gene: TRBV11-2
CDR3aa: CASSTRGLTDTQYF

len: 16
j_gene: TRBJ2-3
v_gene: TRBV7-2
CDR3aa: CASSLGLAGAEDTQYF

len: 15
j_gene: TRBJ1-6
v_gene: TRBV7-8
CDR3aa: CASSPTGVSVSPLHF

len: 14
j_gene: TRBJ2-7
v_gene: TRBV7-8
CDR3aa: CASSRAGGSYEQYF

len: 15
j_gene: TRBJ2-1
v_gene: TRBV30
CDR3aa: CAWSVRTKYYNEQFF

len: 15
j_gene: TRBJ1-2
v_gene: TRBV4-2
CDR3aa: CASSQTRGVYYGYTF

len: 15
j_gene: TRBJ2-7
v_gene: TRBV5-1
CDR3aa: CASSLAASGAYEQYF

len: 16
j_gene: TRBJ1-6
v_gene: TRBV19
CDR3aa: CASSIPIGTGDSPLHF

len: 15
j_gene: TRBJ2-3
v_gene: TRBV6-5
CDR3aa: CASSYRAGGPDTQYF